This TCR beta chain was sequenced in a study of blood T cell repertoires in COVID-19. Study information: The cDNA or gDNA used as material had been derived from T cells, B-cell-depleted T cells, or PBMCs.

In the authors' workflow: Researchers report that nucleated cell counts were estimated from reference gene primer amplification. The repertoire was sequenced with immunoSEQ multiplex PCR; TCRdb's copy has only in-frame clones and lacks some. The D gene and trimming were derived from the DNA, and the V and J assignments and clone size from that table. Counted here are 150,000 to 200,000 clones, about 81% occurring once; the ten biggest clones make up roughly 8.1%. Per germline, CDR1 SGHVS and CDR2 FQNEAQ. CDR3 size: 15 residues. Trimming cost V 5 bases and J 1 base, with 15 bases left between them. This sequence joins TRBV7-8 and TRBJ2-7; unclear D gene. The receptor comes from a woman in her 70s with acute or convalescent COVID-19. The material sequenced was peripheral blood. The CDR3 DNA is TGTGCCAGCAGCCCTCACCAGACATTTTCCTACGAGCAGTACTTC. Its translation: CASSPHQTFSYEQYF.